The clone carrying this T cell receptor (beta chain) was detected only a few times. The record originates from a study of shared clonotypes between healthy human individuals. CDR3 size: 14 residues. The germline V gene encodes CDR1 SQVTM and CDR2 ANQGSEA. With 4 bases clipped from V and 5 bases from J, the junction kept 4 bases outside the gene matches. Splitting of each subset's genomic DNA was done evenly across several immunoSEQ plates. Sequencing was performed with immunoSEQ multiplex PCR; in TCRdb, only in-frame clones are kept and a portion is missing. The repertoire includes about 1 million clones, around 74% of them detected once, and less than 1.5% sits in the top ten.

The V call is TRBV29-1, the J call TRBJ2-5, with 13 nucleotides matching TRBD2. The source of this sequence is a young man in good health. The sample consisted of memory CD4+ T cells sorted from blood. The subset denotes: CD45RA-negative fraction. This CDR3 is CSVGVTSGRETQYF. The CDR3 bases are TGCAGCGTTGGGGTGACTAGCGGGAGGGAGACCCAGTACTTC.